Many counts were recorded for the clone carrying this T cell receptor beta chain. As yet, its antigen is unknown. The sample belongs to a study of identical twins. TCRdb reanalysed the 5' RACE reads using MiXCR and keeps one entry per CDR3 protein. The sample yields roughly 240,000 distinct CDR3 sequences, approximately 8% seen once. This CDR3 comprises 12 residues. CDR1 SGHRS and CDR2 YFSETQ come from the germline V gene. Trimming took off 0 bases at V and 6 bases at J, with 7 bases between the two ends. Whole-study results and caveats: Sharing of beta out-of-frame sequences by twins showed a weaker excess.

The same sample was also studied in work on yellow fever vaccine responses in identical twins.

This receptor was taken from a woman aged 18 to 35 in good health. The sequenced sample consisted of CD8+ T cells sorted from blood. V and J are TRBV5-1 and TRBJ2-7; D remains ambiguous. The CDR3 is CASSLAPTEQYF. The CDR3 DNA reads TGCGCCAGCAGCTTGGCCCCGACCGAGCAGTACTTC.